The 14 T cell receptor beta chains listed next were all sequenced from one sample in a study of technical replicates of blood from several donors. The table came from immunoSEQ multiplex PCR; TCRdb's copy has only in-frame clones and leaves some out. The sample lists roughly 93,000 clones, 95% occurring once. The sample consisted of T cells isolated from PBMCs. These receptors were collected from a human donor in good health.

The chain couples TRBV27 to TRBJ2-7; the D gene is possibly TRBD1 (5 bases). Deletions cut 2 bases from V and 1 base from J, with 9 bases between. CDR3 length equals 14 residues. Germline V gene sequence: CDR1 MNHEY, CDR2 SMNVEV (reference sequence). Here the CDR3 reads CASSLNRLSYEQYF. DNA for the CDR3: TGTGCCAGCAGTTTAAACAGGCTATCCTACGAGCAGTACTTC.

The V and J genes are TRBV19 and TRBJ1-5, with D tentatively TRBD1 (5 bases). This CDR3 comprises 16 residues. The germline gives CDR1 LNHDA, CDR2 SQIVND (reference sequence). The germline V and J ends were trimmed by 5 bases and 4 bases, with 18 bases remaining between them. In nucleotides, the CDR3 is TGTGCCAGTAGTCGAAGCAGGGATGGTACGAATCAGCCCCAGCATTTT. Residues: CASSRSRDGTNQPQHF. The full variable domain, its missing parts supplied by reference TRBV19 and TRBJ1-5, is DGGITQSPKYLFRKEGQNVTLSCEQNLNHDAMYWYRQDPGQGLRLIYYSQIVNDFQKGDIAEGYSVSREKKESFPLTVTSAQKNPTAFYLCASSRSRDGTNQPQHFGDGTRLSIL.

Written as DNA, the CDR3 is TGCGCCAGCAGCGGCCGGGGGGTCCTGAGCAATCAGCCCCAGCATTTT. Its protein product is CASSGRGVLSNQPQHF. This sequence joins TRBV5-1 and TRBJ1-5; tentatively, D is TRBD1 (5 bases). V gave up 4 bases and J gave up 1 base, with 15 bases separating them. The CDR3 extends over 16 amino acids. Germline-derived CDR1 and CDR2 are SGHRS and YFSETQ.

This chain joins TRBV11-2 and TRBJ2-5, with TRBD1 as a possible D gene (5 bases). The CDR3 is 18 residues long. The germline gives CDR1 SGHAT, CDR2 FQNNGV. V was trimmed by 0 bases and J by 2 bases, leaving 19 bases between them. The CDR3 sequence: CASSLDLLRQGKQETQYF. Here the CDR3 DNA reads TGTGCCAGCAGCTTAGACCTGCTCAGGCAGGGTAAACAAGAGACCCAGTACTTC.

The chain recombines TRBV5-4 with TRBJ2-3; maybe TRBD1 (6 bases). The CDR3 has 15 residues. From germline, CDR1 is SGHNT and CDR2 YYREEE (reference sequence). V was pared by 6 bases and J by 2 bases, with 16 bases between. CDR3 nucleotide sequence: TGTGCCAGCACCGACCGGGACACTACCACAGATACGCAGTATTTT. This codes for CASTDRDTTTDTQYF. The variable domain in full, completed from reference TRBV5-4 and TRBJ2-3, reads ETGVTQSPTHLIKTRGQQVTLRCSSQSGHNTVSWYQQALGQGPQFIFQYYREEENGRGNFPPRFSGLQFPNYSSELNVNALELDDSALYLCASTDRDTTTDTQYFGPGTRLTVL.

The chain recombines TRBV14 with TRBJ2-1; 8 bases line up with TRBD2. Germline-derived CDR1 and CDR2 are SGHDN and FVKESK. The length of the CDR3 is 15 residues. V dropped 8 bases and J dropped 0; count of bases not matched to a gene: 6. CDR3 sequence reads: CASGLAGFSYNEQFF. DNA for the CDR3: TGTGCCAGCGGATTAGCGGGATTCTCCTACAATGAGCAGTTCTTC.

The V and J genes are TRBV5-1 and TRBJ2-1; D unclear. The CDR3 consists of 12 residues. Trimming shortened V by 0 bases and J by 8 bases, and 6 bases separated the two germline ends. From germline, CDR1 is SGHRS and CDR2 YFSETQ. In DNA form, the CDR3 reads TGCGCCAGCAGCTTGGCCGCGGATGAGCAGTTCTTC. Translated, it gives CASSLAADEQFF. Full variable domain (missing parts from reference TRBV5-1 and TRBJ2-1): KAGVTQTPRYLIKTRGQQVTLSCSPISGHRSVSWYQQTPGQGLQFLFEYFSETQRNKGNFPGRFSGRQFSNSRSEMNVSTLELGDSALYLCASSLAADEQFFGPGTRLTVL.

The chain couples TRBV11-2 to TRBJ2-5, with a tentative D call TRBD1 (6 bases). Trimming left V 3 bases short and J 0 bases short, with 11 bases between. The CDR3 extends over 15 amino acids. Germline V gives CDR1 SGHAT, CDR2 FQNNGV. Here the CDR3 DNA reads TGTGCCAGCAGCTTTGGACAGTCGTACCAAGAGACCCAGTACTTC. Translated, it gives CASSFGQSYQETQYF.

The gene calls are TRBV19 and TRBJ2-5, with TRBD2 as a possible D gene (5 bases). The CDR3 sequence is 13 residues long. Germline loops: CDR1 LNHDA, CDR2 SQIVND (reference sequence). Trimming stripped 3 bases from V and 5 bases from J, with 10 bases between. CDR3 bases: TGTGCCAGTAGTATTCGAGGGTCCGAGACCCAGTACTTC. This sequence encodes CASSIRGSETQYF.

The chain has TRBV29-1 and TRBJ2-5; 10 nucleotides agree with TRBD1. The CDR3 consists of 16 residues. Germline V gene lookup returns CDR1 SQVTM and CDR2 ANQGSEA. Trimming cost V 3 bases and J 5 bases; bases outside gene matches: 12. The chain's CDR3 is CSVERMGTGVGETQYF. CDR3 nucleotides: TGCAGCGTTGAGCGAATGGGGACAGGGGTTGGGGAGACCCAGTACTTC.

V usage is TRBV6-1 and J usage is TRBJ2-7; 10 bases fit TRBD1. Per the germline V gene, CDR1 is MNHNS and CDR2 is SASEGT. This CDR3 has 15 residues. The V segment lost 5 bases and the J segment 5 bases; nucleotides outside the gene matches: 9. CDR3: CASSKTPGTGDEQYF. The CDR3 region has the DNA TGTGCCAGCAGTAAAACCCCAGGGACAGGGGACGAGCAGTACTTC.

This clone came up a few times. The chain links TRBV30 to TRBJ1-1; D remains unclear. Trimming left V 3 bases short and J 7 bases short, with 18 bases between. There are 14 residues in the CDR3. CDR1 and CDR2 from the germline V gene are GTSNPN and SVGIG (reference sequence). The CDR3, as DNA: TGTGCCTGGAGCGACCGGGGTAGACGGAATGAAGCTTTCTTT. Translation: CAWSDRGRRNEAFF.

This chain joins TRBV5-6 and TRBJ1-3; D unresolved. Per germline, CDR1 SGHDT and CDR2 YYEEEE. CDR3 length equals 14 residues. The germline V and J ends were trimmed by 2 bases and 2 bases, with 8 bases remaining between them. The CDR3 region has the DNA TGTGCCAGCAGCTTATTGCAGGCTGGAAACACCATATATTTT. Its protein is CASSLLQAGNTIYF.

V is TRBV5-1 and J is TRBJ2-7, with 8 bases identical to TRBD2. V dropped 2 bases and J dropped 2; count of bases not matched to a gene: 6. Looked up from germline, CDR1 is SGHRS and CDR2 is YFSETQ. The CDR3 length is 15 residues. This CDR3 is CASSFVSGGPYEQYF. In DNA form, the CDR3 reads TGCGCCAGCAGCTTTGTGTCGGGAGGGCCCTACGAGCAGTACTTC.